The rows below give T cell receptor beta chains drawn from one sample of a study of CD8 T cell repertoires and HIV-1 epitope variants. The table came from immunoSEQ multiplex PCR; TCRdb's copy has only in-frame clones and leaves some out. Of about 95,000 clones in the sample, more than 65% were seen once. Sequences were obtained from uncultured baseline CD8+ T cells from peripheral blood mononuclear cells (PBMCs). All receptors come from a male donor with HIV. Each CDR3 is given with its conserved first and last residue. Each record gives: V gene, J gene, CDR3 protein.

>TRBV29-1|TRBJ2-7
CSGLPAGGGEQYF
>TRBV9|TRBJ1-1
CASSPLTGNTEAFF
>TRBV18|TRBJ2-1
CASSPGLASQYNEQFF
>TRBV2|TRBJ1-5
CASSEGNNQPQHF
>TRBV7-9|TRBJ2-7
CASSWQGPVDGQYF
>TRBV5-6|TRBJ2-3
CASSRFGSGSTDTQYF
>TRBV18|TRBJ2-1
CASSLGRGSYNEQFF
>TRBV9|TRBJ1-5
CASSVDGGSNQPQHF
>TRBV28|TRBJ2-3
CASSLGIDTQYF
>TRBV7-9|TRBJ2-2
CASSLERTGSAGELFF
>TRBV7-2|TRBJ2-7
CASSLGAGPSGEQYF
>TRBV2|TRBJ1-2
CASSEALRGYGYTF
>TRBV7-6|TRBJ2-7
CASSLGQGAFGHEQYF
>TRBV28|TRBJ2-3
CASSLWEGQGDGTDTQYF
>TRBV6-5|TRBJ1-1
CASSYSPGDTEAFF
>TRBV6-5|TRBJ2-3
CASSARPGTDTQYF
>TRBV2|TRBJ1-5
CASSEYRDQPQHF
>TRBV19|TRBJ2-4
CASTPPGTKNIQYF
>TRBV28|TRBJ1-5
CASSPQGYSNQPQHF
>TRBV5-4|TRBJ1-4
CASSLGANEKLFF
>TRBV2|TRBJ2-7
CASNGGAYEQYF
>TRBV5-1|TRBJ2-2
CASSEGSGELFF
>TRBV6-6|TRBJ2-1
CASSYSPGKNYNEQFF
>TRBV6-5|TRBJ2-7
CASSRTGGTWNEQYF
>TRBV7-2|TRBJ2-7
CASSLLGTGLYEQYF
>TRBV13|TRBJ2-3
CASSLRAGGPGDTQYF
>TRBV15|TRBJ2-5
CATNRGAETQYF
>TRBV6-4|TRBJ1-2
CASSDSSRASGYTF
>TRBV5-6|TRBJ2-7
CASSPDFTGPYEQYF
>TRBV19|TRBJ2-7
CASSPRGGGRYEQYF
>TRBV27|TRBJ1-1
CASSFYGQMAEAFF
>TRBV5-1|TRBJ1-1
CASSLATGGTEAFF
>TRBV19|TRBJ2-5
CASSDRIQETQYF
>TRBV19|TRBJ2-7
CASRLRYGDSEQYF
>TRBV19|TRBJ2-5
CASRGRGGETQYF
>TRBV28|TRBJ1-1
CASRGKPEAFF
>TRBV19|TRBJ2-5
CASSMLPGFQETQYF
>TRBV5-1|TRBJ1-6
CASSQGGGGGSPLHF
>TRBV6-5|TRBJ2-3
CASSYSGLDTQYF
>TRBV7-9|TRBJ2-7
CASSLETSGRSFWNF
>TRBV27|TRBJ2-7
CASSHGQGSTTYEQYF
>TRBV13|TRBJ2-7
CASSLSQGEQYF
>TRBV19|TRBJ2-1
CASTPEMTGVTYNEQFF
>TRBV13|TRBJ2-7
CASSLGSGTGHSYEQYF
>TRBV7-9|TRBJ1-1
CASSRQGSSTEAFF
>TRBV4-1|.
CASSQVDIVAFHEQYF
>TRBV6-1|TRBJ1-6
CASSPPQTNSPLHF
>TRBV19|TRBJ2-3
CASSVVAGGITDTQYF
>TRBV10-3|TRBJ1-2
CAISDGPNYGYTF
>TRBV2|TRBJ1-5
CASNTQGNQPQHF
>TRBV19|TRBJ2-1
CASRKGLAGDNEQFF
>TRBV4-1|TRBJ2-6
CASSQTGGSGANVLTF
>TRBV5-4|TRBJ2-1
CASSFGINEQFF
>TRBV19|TRBJ1-2
CASSIGGLGGYTF
>TRBV5-1|TRBJ2-3
CASSQLAGAGTDTQYF
>TRBV19|TRBJ1-2
CASSRQALGDYGYTF
>TRBV4-1|TRBJ1-2
CASSLTGGARGYTF